This T cell receptor (beta chain) derives from a study of CD8 T cells in Susac syndrome. Study results and caveats: It was acknowledged by the study that relatively few individuals were included in its TCR sequencing and HLA analysis.

Random hexamers primed reverse transcription of 0.5 to 1 ug RNA. Amplification of TCR beta CDR3 across 54 Vbeta and 13 Jbeta was performed with immunoSEQ multiplex PCR. One entry per CDR3 protein results from TCRdb running MiXCR on the immunoSEQ multiplex PCR reads. The repertoire holds approximately 160,000 distinct CDR3 sequences, with 93% as singletons. Trimming stripped 7 bases from V and 1 base from J, with 6 bases between. CDR1 is KGHDR and CDR2 is SFDVKD in the germline V gene. The CDR3 extends over 13 amino acids. From blood CD8+ and CD4+ T cells, TCR beta sequences were generated. While CD8+ and CD4+ T cells were isolated negatively, TEMRA cells were enriched by FACS. Comment on this clonotype: The antigen remains unidentified.

The sequencing input was CD4+ T cells from PBMCs. The genes are TRBV24-1 and TRBJ2-2; TRBD1 might be the D (5 bases). The TCR was taken from a human donor in good health. This chain's CDR3 is CATRGENTGELFF. CDR3 nucleotides: TGTGCCACCAGAGGGGAGAACACCGGGGAGCTGTTTTTT.